This T cell receptor beta chain was sequenced in a study of blood T cell repertoires in COVID-19. Study as a whole: Acute-phase and convalescent COVID-19 samples originated in the United States, Italy and Spain. PBMCs, B-cell-depleted T cells, or T cells provided the cDNA or gDNA that made up the material.

The CDR3 contains 16 residues. Germline lookup yields CDR1 MNHEY and CDR2 SMNVEV (reference sequence). Trimming cost V 5 bases and J 10 bases; bases outside gene matches: 11. Authors' analysis steps: Cell counts per sample came from amplifying reference gene primers. The protocol was immunoSEQ multiplex PCR, while the TCRdb copy is restricted to in-frame clones and leaves out a portion. The V and J calls and clone size were taken over from that table, and D and trimming were inferred from the DNA. The data contain around 160,000 clones, roughly nine tenths of them singletons. This clone was seen once.

The receptor's source is a man in his sixties with active or convalescent COVID-19. The chain uses TRBV27 and TRBJ1-6; 10 bases fit TRBD1. The sequenced material came from peripheral blood. The CDR3 DNA sequence: TGTGCCAGCAGTCCAGCCGCGGACAGGGGGAGATCACCCCTCCACTTT. This encodes CASSPAADRGRSPLHF.